The following is a T cell receptor beta chain sequence with its context. This clonotype was observed many times. Its recognized antigen is unknown. Within one base of it there is no much larger clone, and no base qualities were kept. The data are from a study of identical twins (dated by TCRdb to the mid-2010s). With respect to the entire study: The study deep-sequenced TCR alpha and beta repertoires from monozygotic twins, unrelated adults of various ages and cord blood to test whether fetal clonotypes persist. To rule out contamination, the twin experiments were replicated at different times with different library preparation protocols. Study-wide conclusions, independent of this receptor: A weaker excess of twin sharing was found in beta out-of-frame sequences because the signal-to-noise ratio was lowered by fewer shared sequences. Fewer insertions were carried by abundant cord blood beta clonotypes, a similar but weaker trend appeared in young adult naive repertoires, and no such trend appeared in memory repertoires. In monozygotic twins, out-of-frame TCR alpha sharing was systematically underestimated by recombination models, although the models agreed with sharing between unrelated individuals. Compared with coincidental sharing between unrelated individuals, out-of-frame TCR alpha sequences shared between twins showed an excess of sequences with low generation probability. Invariant T cells such as MAIT and iNKT could partly confound zero-insertion analyses, though diverse VJ usage argued against this for most clonotypes. Because the same donors could not be followed over many years, conclusions were based on cross-sectional statistical analysis.

Taken from cysteine to phenylalanine, the CDR3 has 11 residues. Only CDR3 DNA remains: 33 bases, in frame from the first base. Trimming costs V 6 bases and J 4 bases, and their ends lie 3 bases apart. The method was 5' RACE. For sequencing, an Illumina HiSeq 2000 was employed. A universal primer binding site was added through template switching, and the final cDNA carried a unique molecular identifier so that TCR cDNA molecules could be counted accurately. Specific primers in the conserved constant-segment region were used to synthesize first-strand cDNA for the TCR alpha and beta chains. To control for contamination, every cDNA library carried two barcodes: a SMART-Mk sample barcode plus Illumina barcodes. TruSeq adapter sequences along with Illumina sample barcodes were introduced in two successive PCR steps. TCR alpha and beta cDNA libraries were sequenced on the Illumina HiSeq platform with custom primers. In the authors' own workflow: MiGEC processed the raw reads to extract unique molecular identifiers, while MiXCR was used to determine the CDR3 positions. Recombination models were inferred per individual with the repgenHMM and IGoR tools using an EM algorithm. The tcR package in R was used for shared clonotype analysis, with sharing normalized by the product of cloneset sizes. To study raw recombination without the effects of thymic and clonal selection, out-of-frame nonproductive sequences were analyzed. TCRdb trimmed public reads at Q25 via fastp, called clones via MiXCR and kept in-frame beta chains. Duplicate CDR3 protein sequences are folded into a single record with the most common DNA and genes. These V and J calls are TCRdb output, not the study's own analysis. In this sample the table shows under 300,000 distinct CDR3 sequences, about 9% of which occur a single time. The leading ten clones occupy 3% of the sample.

All donors were healthy Caucasians. Three pairs of female monozygotic twins, all aged 18 to 29 years, made up the twin cohort. Positive isolation kits from Invitrogen were used to isolate the CD4+ and CD8+ T cell populations. These records were also assigned to another study, of yellow fever vaccine responses in identical twins. From the second report: According to the authors, the vaccine-induced T cell response in identical twins seemed to be partly convergent and partly specific to each individual. In identical twins, the study followed T cell clones that responded to the vaccine with precision.

The sequencing sample was made of CD8+ T cells sorted from blood. The sequence was obtained from a woman between 18 and 29 years old in good health. The rearranged chain carries TRBV12-3 or TRBV12-4 and TRBJ2-2, with the D segment identity uncertain. This receptor carries the CDR3 CASRSTGELFF. The DNA sequence follows: TGTGCCAGCAGGAGCACCGGGGAGCTGTTTTTT.